The 3 T cell receptor beta chains reported below all come from one sample, sequenced in a study of T cell repertoires in cytomegalovirus infection. Antigens for these TCRs are unknown. In TCRdb, the reads were re-called with MiXCR into one record per CDR3 protein. Found here are around 120,000 distinct CDR3 sequences, about 40% of them singletons; the top ten hold just under 75%. The sample in question was CD8+ T cells from cultured PBMCs, obtained from culture after CMV antigen stimulation. The origin of the receptors is a human donor in good health (CMV status not recorded). Some clones in this sample may be carry-over from other donors' samples.

This clonotype was found a few times. The chain carries TRBV20-1 and TRBJ2-3, with 12 nucleotides matching TRBD2. The CDR3 covers 19 residues. Germline-derived CDR1 and CDR2 are DFQATT and SNEGSKA (reference sequence). V was clipped by 6 bases and J by 4 bases; unmatched bases: 20. CDR3 sequence reads: CSASPELAGGLIGPDTQYF. The CDR3 DNA reads as TGCAGTGCCTCGCCAGAGCTAGCGGGGGGGCTTATTGGTCCAGATACGCAGTATTTT.

CDR3 DNA: TGTGCCATCAGTGAGCCGAGTACGGAGAGCCTAACCCCTTCCAATGGCTACACCTTC. It is translated as CAISEPSTESLTPSNGYTF. The chain combines TRBV10-3 with TRBJ1-2; no clear D gene. Germline V gene sequence: CDR1 ENHRY, CDR2 SYGVKD. The CDR3 runs to 19 residues. The V end was cut by 2 bases, the J end by 6 bases, with 28 bases between.

The rearrangement uses TRBV7-2 and TRBJ2-7; a possible D gene is TRBD2 (5 bases). Germline lookup yields CDR1 SGHTA and CDR2 FQGNSA. The V and J ends lost 3 bases and 6 bases respectively, with 18 bases between them. The CDR3 sequence is 15 residues long. As DNA, the CDR3 is TGTGCCAGCAGCTTCAGCGGAGGCCCGGCTGCCGAGCAGTACGTC. Protein product: CASSFSGGPAAEQYV.